This record looks at one T cell receptor (beta chain) sequence and its context. The antigen it recognizes is unknown. It has no much larger one-base neighbor in the sample; base qualities were not kept. TCRbeta CDR3 regions were amplified from genomic DNA using the immunoSEQ Assay, a bias-controlled multiplex PCR. The study's own analysis went as follows. Nucleated cell counts per sample were estimated from amplification of reference gene primers within the assay. To quantify the absolute abundance of each unique TCRbeta CDR3 rearrangement, sequence reads were collapsed and filtered. Productive Simpson clonality was computed per sample as the square root of Simpson's diversity index over productive rearrangements. As stored in TCRdb, this immuneACCESS dataset retains in-frame rearrangements with V and J assigned. A fraction of the clones does not appear; measured against another copy, unresolved V genes explain less than half of the discrepancy, and the remainder lacks a known reason. The DNA was the basis for D and trimming; V, J and clone size are from that table. Counted in this sample were under 95,000 clones; 82% of them appeared once. Jointly, the top ten make up around 1.3% of the sample.

CDR1 and CDR2 (LNHDA, SQIVND) derive from the germline V gene (reference sequence). Relative to germline, V is missing 4 bases and J is missing 8 bases, with 14 bases of the junction outside any gene match. Including cysteine and phenylalanine, the CDR3 has 17 amino acids. CDR3 DNA is the only sequence kept; it has 51 bases, read in frame from the first base. The sample belongs to a study of blood T cell repertoires in COVID-19 (dated by TCRdb to about 2020). Turning to the overall study: Collaborator samples came from the United States, Italy and Spain and covered acute and convalescent phases of COVID-19. The prospective study material was composed of cDNA or gDNA derived from T cells, B-cell-depleted T cells, or PBMCs. Subjects who had been exposed to COVID-19, were actively infected with it, or had recovered from it provided the deeply sampled blood TCRbeta repertoires that made up the dataset. A freely available public database, intended as a resource for researchers studying the immune response to SARS-CoV-2, is where the repertoires were released. The samples were drawn from the first 160 participants of the ongoing ImmuneRACE study and from over 950 subjects provided by 6 global collaborators. Sample metadata almost always included a de-identified subject ID, COVID-19 status, age in years and sex. Where available, HLA class I and class II types were taken from metadata supplied by the sample provider and were not determined by assay-based typing.

Points the paper makes about the study in general: Clinical and demographic metadata were provided uncurated, with the amount varying by source and participant.

Collaborating institutions collected whole blood in K2EDTA tubes following their own protocols. For TCRbeta analysis, collaborators shipped samples as frozen whole blood, isolated PBMCs, or DNA extracted from either of those sample types. The chain joins TRBV19 to TRBJ2-1, and 10 junctional nucleotides match TRBD2. The sequence was obtained from a woman aged 80 or over with acute or convalescent COVID-19. Sequenced input: peripheral blood. The CDR3 protein sequence reads: CASSRTVGAGGRDEQFF. Here is the DNA: TGTGCCAGTAGTAGGACGGTGGGAGCGGGGGGGCGAGATGAGCAGTTCTTC.